This T cell receptor (beta chain) was captured by sequencing in a study of beta chain features in type 1 diabetes. Study-level findings and limits: All four CD4+ subsets from Type 1 diabetes patients carried moderately but significantly shorter TCRB CDR3s. The study found fewer insertions and more deletions at VDJ junctions in type 1 diabetes patients.

Comments on this clone: Its antigen remains unidentified.

Sequenced material consisted of expressed TCRB transcripts (all of the isolated RNA was reverse transcribed). Method: immunoSEQ multiplex PCR; TCRdb's copy keeps in-frame clones and lacks some. The table records about 650,000 clones, 9.5% to 15% of them present only once. The sequence derives from a man aged 30 to 45 with type 1 diabetes. Sequencing was carried out using naive CD4+ T cells from blood.

The CDR3 region is CASSSAGQETQYF. The CDR3 DNA is TGTGCCAGCAGCTCTGCGGGCCAAGAGACCCAGTACTTC. This chain uses TRBV5-4 with TRBJ2-5, with D possibly TRBD2 on 5 matching bases. CDR3 length: 13 residues. With 3 bases removed from V and 1 base from J, the gap between germline ends came to 7 bases. Germline values: CDR1 SGHNT, CDR2 YYREEE (reference sequence). Full variable domain (missing parts from reference TRBV5-4 and TRBJ2-5): ETGVTQSPTHLIKTRGQQVTLRCSSQSGHNTVSWYQQALGQGPQFIFQYYREEENGRGNFPPRFSGLQFPNYSSELNVNALELDDSALYLCASSSAGQETQYFGPGTRLLVL.